The sequence of this T cell receptor beta chain was determined in a study of blood T cell repertoires in COVID-19. Turning to the study itself: T cells, B-cell-depleted T cells, or PBMCs provided the cDNA or gDNA that served as material.

This clone appeared many times. As handled by the study authors: Reference gene primer amplification gave estimated nucleated cell counts. Profiling relied on immunoSEQ multiplex PCR, and the TCRdb table lists in-frame clones only, not all of them. V and J calls and clone size are as listed in that table; D and trimming were resolved from the DNA. Seen here are approximately 230,000 clones, almost 85% observed once, and the top ten hold approximately 15%. Ages ranged from about 18 to 89 years, with residence in fewer than 25 US areas. The V end was cut by 2 bases, the J end by 5 bases, with 6 bases between. The germline V gene encodes CDR1 MNHEY and CDR2 SVGEGT. The CDR3 loop spans 13 amino acids.

The chain uses TRBV6-2 or TRBV6-3 and TRBJ1-4; D gene ambiguous. The specimen was PBMCs or T cells enriched from blood (not recorded which). The clonotype was recovered from a man aged 35 to 55 who had recovered from COVID-19. CDR3 in amino acids: CASSYTENEKLFF. In DNA form, the CDR3 reads TGTGCCAGCAGTTACACTGAGAATGAAAAACTGTTTTTT.